This entry features one TCR beta chain sequence. The antigen remains unidentified. The data stem from a study of T cells in Graves' hyperthyroidism and ophthalmopathy. General observations from the study: Separation of ophthalmopathy from stable hyperthyroidism was achieved by a 13 V-J model. Most thyroid clonotypes with frequency above 0.001 were detected in blood.

The CDR3 regions of TCR beta were amplified from RNA transcripts. HTBI primers were used for first-round RT-PCR of the TCR CDR3. TCRdb analysed the multiplex PCR reads with MiXCR anew, one entry per CDR3 protein. Of about 380,000 distinct CDR3 sequences in the sample, more than 14% are singletons; the top ten hold around 19%. The junction had 12 bases not matched to a gene; V was cut back by 2 bases and J by 3 bases. This CDR3 region has 18 residues. Germline values: CDR1 SGHVS, CDR2 FNYEAQ. This rearrangement joins TRBV7-6 to TRBJ2-5; 10 bases agree with TRBD2. The TCR originated in a woman in her twenties or thirties with Graves' ophthalmopathy. The sample was blood. CDR3 sequence reads: CASSLFEETSGVKETQYF. The CDR3, as DNA: TGTGCCAGCAGCTTATTTGAGGAAACTAGCGGGGTAAAAGAGACCCAGTACTTC.